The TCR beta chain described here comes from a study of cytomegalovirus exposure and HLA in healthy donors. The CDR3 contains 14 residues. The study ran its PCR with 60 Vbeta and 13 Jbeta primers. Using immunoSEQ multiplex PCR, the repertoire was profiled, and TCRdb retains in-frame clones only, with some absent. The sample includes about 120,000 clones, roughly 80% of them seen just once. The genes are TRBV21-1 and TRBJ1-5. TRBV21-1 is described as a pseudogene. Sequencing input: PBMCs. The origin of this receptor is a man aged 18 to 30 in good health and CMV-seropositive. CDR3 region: CASSFQEEGQPQHF. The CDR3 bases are TGTGCCAGCAGCTTCCAGGAGGAGGGTCAGCCCCAGCATTTT.